These 5 T cell receptor beta chains were sequenced from one sample in a study of cytomegalovirus exposure and HLA in healthy donors. The PCR had 60 Vbeta and 13 Jbeta primers. The data were produced by immunoSEQ multiplex PCR, yet TCRdb's version contains in-frame clones alone and is incomplete. The data contain about 120,000 clones, around 70% of them singletons. The specimen was PBMCs. All receptors derive from a male donor in good health and CMV-seronegative.

The chain recombines TRBV18 with TRBJ2-4; D gene uncertain. CDR3 length: 13 residues. Between the trimmed V and J ends, which lost 1 base and 7 bases, there was a span of 8 bases. The V gene's germline CDR1 is KGHSH and CDR2 LQKENI. The CDR3 sequence is CASSPLEPNIQYF. DNA of the CDR3: TGTGCCAGCTCACCACTTGAGCCTAACATTCAGTACTTC.

The chain couples TRBV11-2 to TRBJ1-4, with D tentatively TRBD1 (5 bases). CDR1 is SGHAT, CDR2 FQNNGV, per germline. The CDR3 consists of 12 residues. The V gene lost 3 bases and the J gene lost 6 bases, with 5 bases spanning the gap. The CDR3 loop reads CASSFRDEKLFF. In DNA, the CDR3 is TGTGCCAGCAGCTTCAGGGATGAAAAACTGTTTTTT. The entire variable domain, with the rest obtained from reference TRBV11-2 and TRBJ1-4, is as follows: EAGVAQSPRYKIIEKRQSVAFWCNPISGHATLYWYQQILGQGPKLLIQFQNNGVVDDSQLPKDRFSAERLKGVDSTLKIQPAKLEDSAVYLCASSFRDEKLFFGSGTQLSVL.

Here the CDR3 reads CASSRTSPLAKNIQYF. The CDR3 bases are TGTGCCAGCAGCCGTACATCACCCCTCGCCAAAAACATTCAGTACTTC. The V call is TRBV7-2, the J call TRBJ2-4; D is ambiguous. Germline CDR1 is SGHTA and CDR2 is FQGNSA. V lost 5 bases to trimming and J lost 1 base, with 15 bases between them. The CDR3 sequence is 16 residues long.

This rearrangement joins TRBV28 to TRBJ1-5; a weak D match, TRBD1 (6 bases). Germline CDR1 reads MDHEN; CDR2 reads SYDVKM. V lost 1 base, J lost 4 bases, and 14 bases lay in between. The CDR3 has 16 amino acids. The CDR3 DNA reads as TGTGCCAGCAGTTTATCGACACAGGGCGGAAATCAGCCCCAGCATTTT. Translating it yields CASSLSTQGGNQPQHF.

The chain joins TRBV27 to TRBJ2-1; D remains unclear. CDR3 size: 13 residues. V lost 4 bases and J 9 bases, leaving 13 bases between the germline ends. Germline CDR1 reads MNHEY; CDR2 reads SMNVEV (reference sequence). The CDR3 nucleotides read TGTGCCAGCAGTTCCTACCAGCCTAGTGAGCAGTTCTTC. This translates into CASSSYQPSEQFF.